This is a list of T cell receptor beta chains from one sample in a study of T cell clusters in autoimmune cytopenias. TCRdb re-called the multiplex PCR reads and gives one entry per CDR3 protein, without DNA. The specimen's table records 6,100 or so distinct CDR3 sequences. The sample also formed part of further work on T cell repertoires in aging, cancer and after chemotherapy.

Sequencing used peripheral blood. The source is a human donor in good health. The CDR3 runs from the conserved cysteine through the conserved F or W. Clone size is shown for a subset of rows, as once, few, many or a class of expanded clone.

CASSPRTGESNEKLFF | TRBJ1-4 | TRBV18 | medium-sized
CSVPSGDGYGYTF | TRBJ1-2 | TRBV20-1 | NA
CASSFGGLGYTF | TRBJ1-2 | TRBV5-4 | NA
CASSTSPYNSPLHF | TRBJ1-6 | TRBV19 | medium-sized
CASSIGEGYTEAFF | TRBJ1-1 | TRBV19 | NA
CSVLRAGTRTDYGYTF | TRBJ1-2 | TRBV29-1 | medium-sized
CAWSPGSSHEQFF | TRBJ2-1 | TRBV30 | NA
CATSRGSAVQETQYF | TRBJ2-5 | TRBV15 | medium-sized
CASSLGLQETQYF | TRBJ2-5 | TRBV13 | medium-sized
CASSALRGGTDTQYF | TRBJ2-3 | TRBV6-4 | medium-sized
CSVDRVGTEAFF | TRBJ1-1 | TRBV29-1 | medium-sized
CASKGLLDGFSKNIQYF | TRBJ2-4 | TRBV19 | NA
CASSYPRAPYEQYF | TRBJ2-7 | TRBV6-5 | medium-sized
CASSLAAGASTQHF | TRBJ1-5 | TRBV12-3/TRBV12-4 | medium-sized
CATSRVRQGSDTQYF | TRBJ2-3 | TRBV15 | medium-sized
CASRVSGGWQETQYF | TRBJ2-5 | TRBV12-3/TRBV12-4 | NA
CASSGGTGRNEQFF | TRBJ2-1 | TRBV13 | NA
CSGTRTVWEDTEAFF | TRBJ1-1 | TRBV29-1 | medium-sized
CASSFRPGQGHGYTF | TRBJ1-2 | TRBV27 | medium-sized
CASSRIGAQLEAFF | TRBJ1-1 | TRBV7-2 | NA
CASTKGSNEQFF | TRBJ2-1 | TRBV28 | NA
CASTPGTSGTYNEQFF | TRBJ2-1 | TRBV19 | medium-sized
CASIKSGAETQYF | TRBJ2-5 | TRBV25-1 | NA
CSVGRQTGTDTQYF | TRBJ2-3 | TRBV29-1 | medium-sized
CASTDVTANYGYTF | TRBJ1-2 | TRBV6-5 | NA
CASSLQQTSGGNTGELFF | TRBJ2-2 | TRBV18 | medium-sized
CASSSRGLASDTQYF | TRBJ2-3 | TRBV7-2 | NA
CASSRGASGTYGYTF | TRBJ1-2 | TRBV19 | medium-sized
CASSLSGTGGYTGELFF | TRBJ2-2 | TRBV6-5 | medium-sized
CASSGQETQYF | TRBJ2-5 | TRBV18 | medium-sized
CASSLTHSKGFSPLHF | TRBJ1-6 | TRBV5-5 | medium-sized
CASSPEQSSDTQYF | TRBJ2-3 | TRBV11-1 | medium-sized
CASSRGTSGRVADTQYF | TRBJ2-3 | TRBV6-5 | NA
CASSLPLGNTGELFF | TRBJ2-2 | TRBV5-4 | NA
CASRETGESTDTQYF | TRBJ2-3 | TRBV7-3 | NA